This TCR beta chain is from a study of shared clonotypes between healthy human individuals (TCRdb year 2020). Concerning the study at large: The cohort comprised two women and a few men aged 18 to 49 years. Per donor, leukapheresis produced somewhere between about 0.9 and 9 billion PBMCs. For each donor, three plates each were used for CD4 naive and CD4 memory, two plates were used for CD8 naive, and one plate was used for CD8 memory. Libraries were prepared and TCR repertoires were sequenced by different laboratories using diverse techniques, in order to increase sequencing depth and limit assay-specific biases. To estimate repertoire size and how much clonotype sharing occurs between individuals, the study deeply sequenced the blood TCR repertoires of about 5 healthy adults. Points the paper makes about the study in general: Even with the large sequencing depth, rarefaction of the sorted-subset datasets indicated that sequencing was incomplete. Higher generation probabilities were observed for clonotypes shared by all four sorted-subset donors than for non-shared clonotypes. Across a handful of donors, about 5.2% of naive CD4, 3% to 4% of naive CD8, approximately 2.5% of memory CD4, and approximately 0.4% of memory CD8 clonotypes were shared. Because the study included a small number of donors, the genetic and exposure-history diversity represented was limited. Only blood was sampled, and tissue TCR repertoires likely differ from those in blood. Larger estimated clonotype richness was generally found for naive subsets than for memory subsets. Pairwise subsampling led to the expectation that sequencing depth would affect the degree of clonotype sharing among donors.

To note about this clone: The clone's antigen remains unknown. Base qualities are missing; no much larger clone stands one base away.

Between the V and J ends, shortened by 4 bases and 0 bases respectively, the junction contains 18 bases. Counted from cysteine to phenylalanine, this CDR3 has 17 amino acids. CDR3 DNA only is kept here, 51 bases in frame from base 1. Via the germline V gene, CDR1 is MDHEN and CDR2 SYDVKM. Using the deep immunoSEQ assay, multiplex PCR amplified TCR CDR3 regions from genomic DNA. Extracted genomic DNA from each cell subset was spread evenly across all wells of several immunoSEQ 96-well plates, with each plate serving as a replicate. Each replicate PCR for sorted subsets received approximately 200 ng genomic DNA, equal to roughly 30,000 T cell genomes. Purified libraries were measured with a Qubit 3.0 fluorometer, size-checked on a Bioanalyzer 2100, and measured again with the KAPA Library Quantification kit. Every immunoSEQ 96-well plate was sequenced on a separate single-read 150-cycle Illumina NextSeq 550 flow cell. The original methods were these. Because the immunoSEQ output included only junctional sequences and no quality scores, the filtering could not be the same as the filtering used for full-length reads. Sequences were annotated with PyIR, a Python wrapper for IgBLAST v1.9, and V/J genes and CDR3 were assigned using IMGT germline references. Reads were removed for weak V/J assignments (E-value above 1e-6), missing CDR3, stop codons, out-of-frame junctions, or ambiguous translated residues. V3J clonotypes were defined by identical inferred V gene, J gene, and CDR3 amino acid sequence. To compute the percentage overlap between repertoires, the number of shared unique clonotypes was divided by the size of the smaller repertoire. RTK rarefaction, the Chao1 estimator, and Recon v2.1 estimates of unobserved clonotypes were used to assess repertoire richness. Generation probabilities for all TCRbeta clonotypes obtained by the gDNA method from a few donors were computed using OLGA. This is the immuneACCESS table as TCRdb keeps it, with only in-frame sequences that have V and J called. A part of the clones is gone; compared with another copy, unresolved V genes explain less than half, and the rest is unexplained. V, J and clone size were drawn from that table, and D and trimming were deduced from the DNA. This sample gives roughly 2 million clones in total; approximately 95% of them show up just once. The ten largest clones add up to around 0.13% of the sample.

The donors were healthy, HIV-negative adults who had no recently reported acute infections or vaccinations. All donors were Caucasian adults living in Nashville, Tennessee, USA. Magnetic negative selection was used to enrich CD4+ T cells, after which naive cells were positively selected on CD45RA and the negative fraction became the memory subset. Blood was obtained by leukapheresis, after which PBMCs were separated by Ficoll-Histopaque density gradient centrifugation and cryopreserved in liquid nitrogen vapor phase. Analytical flow cytometry was used to check the purity and quantity of each magnetically sorted T cell population. Each sorted fraction had its genomic DNA isolated and then quantified by UV absorbance on a Nanodrop 2000c.

Input material: naive CD4+ T cells sorted from blood. What this sample's cell subset or site label stands for: CD45RA+ positively selected. The V and J genes are TRBV28 and TRBJ2-5; the D region possibly corresponds to TRBD2 (5 bases align). This TCR was sampled from a man between 18 and 35 years old in good health. The nucleotides are TGTGCCAGCAGTTCTTACAACCGCGGGCTGAACCAAGAGACCCAGTACTTC. Its protein product is CASSSYNRGLNQETQYF.